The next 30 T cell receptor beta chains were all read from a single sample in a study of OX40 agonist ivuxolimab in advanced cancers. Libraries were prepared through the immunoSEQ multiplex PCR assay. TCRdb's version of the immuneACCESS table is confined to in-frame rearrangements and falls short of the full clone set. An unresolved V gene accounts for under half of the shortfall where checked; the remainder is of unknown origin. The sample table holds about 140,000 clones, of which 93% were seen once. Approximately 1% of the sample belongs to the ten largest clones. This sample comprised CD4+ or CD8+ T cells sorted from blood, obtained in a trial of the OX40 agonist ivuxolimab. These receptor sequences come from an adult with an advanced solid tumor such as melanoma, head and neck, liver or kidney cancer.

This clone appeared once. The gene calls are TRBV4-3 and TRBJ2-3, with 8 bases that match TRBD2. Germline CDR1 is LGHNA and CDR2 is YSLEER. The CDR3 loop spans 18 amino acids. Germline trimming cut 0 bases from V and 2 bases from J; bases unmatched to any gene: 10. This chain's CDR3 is CASSQDVGAGANTDTQYF. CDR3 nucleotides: TGCGCCAGCAGCCAAGATGTGGGAGCGGGGGCCAACACAGATACGCAGTATTTT.

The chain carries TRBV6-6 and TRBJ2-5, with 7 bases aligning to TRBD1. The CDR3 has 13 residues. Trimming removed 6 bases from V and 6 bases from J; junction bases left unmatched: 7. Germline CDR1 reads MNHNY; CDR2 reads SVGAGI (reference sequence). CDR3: CASSRGQLKTQYF. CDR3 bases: TGTGCCAGCAGCCGGGGACAGTTAAAGACCCAGTACTTC.

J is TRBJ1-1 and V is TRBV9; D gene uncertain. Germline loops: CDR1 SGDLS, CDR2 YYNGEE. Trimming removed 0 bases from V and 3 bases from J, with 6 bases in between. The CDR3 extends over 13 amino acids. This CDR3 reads CASSVDSYTEAFF. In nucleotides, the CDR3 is TGTGCCAGCAGCGTAGACAGTTACACTGAAGCTTTCTTT. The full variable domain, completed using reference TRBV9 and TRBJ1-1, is DSGVTQTPKHLITATGQRVTLRCSPRSGDLSVYWYQQSLDQGLQFLIQYYNGEERAKGNILERFSAQQFPDLHSELNLSSLELGDSALYFCASSVDSYTEAFFGQGTRLTVV.

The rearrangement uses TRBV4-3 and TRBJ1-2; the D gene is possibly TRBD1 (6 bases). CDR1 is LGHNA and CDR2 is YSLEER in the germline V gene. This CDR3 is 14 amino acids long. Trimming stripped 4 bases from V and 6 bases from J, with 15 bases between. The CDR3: CASSPGTPVDGYTF. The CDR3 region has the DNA TGCGCCAGCAGCCCGGGGACACCCGTGGATGGCTACACCTTC.

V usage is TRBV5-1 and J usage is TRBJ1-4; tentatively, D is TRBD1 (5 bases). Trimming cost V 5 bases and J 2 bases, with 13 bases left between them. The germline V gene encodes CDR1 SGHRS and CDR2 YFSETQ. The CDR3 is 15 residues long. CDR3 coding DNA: TGCGCCAGCAGTCTCGGTGGGACGACTAATGAAAAACTGTTTTTT. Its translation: CASSLGGTTNEKLFF.

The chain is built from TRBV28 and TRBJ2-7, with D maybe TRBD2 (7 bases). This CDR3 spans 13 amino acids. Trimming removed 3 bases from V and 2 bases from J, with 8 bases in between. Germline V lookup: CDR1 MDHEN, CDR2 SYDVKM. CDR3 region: CASSFGGPYEQYF. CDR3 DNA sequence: TGTGCCAGCAGTTTCGGGGGGCCCTACGAGCAGTACTTC.

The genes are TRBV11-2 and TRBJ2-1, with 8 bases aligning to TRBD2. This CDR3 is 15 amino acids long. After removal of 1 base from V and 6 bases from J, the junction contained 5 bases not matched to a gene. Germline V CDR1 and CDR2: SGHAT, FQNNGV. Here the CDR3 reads CASSLASGRFNEQFF. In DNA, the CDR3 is TGTGCCAGCAGCTTAGCGAGCGGGAGATTCAATGAGCAGTTCTTC.

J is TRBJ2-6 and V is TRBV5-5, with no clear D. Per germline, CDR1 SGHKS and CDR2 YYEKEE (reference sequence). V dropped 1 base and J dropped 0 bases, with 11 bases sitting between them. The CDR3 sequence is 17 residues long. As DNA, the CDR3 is TGTGCCAGCAGCTTGCAACAGTTTTACTCTGGGGCCAACGTCCTGACTTTC. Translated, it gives CASSLQQFYSGANVLTF.

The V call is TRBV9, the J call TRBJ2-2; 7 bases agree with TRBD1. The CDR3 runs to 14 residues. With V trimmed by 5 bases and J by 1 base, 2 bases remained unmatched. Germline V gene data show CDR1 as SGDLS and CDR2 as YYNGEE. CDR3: CASSGQVNTGELFF. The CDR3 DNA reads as TGTGCCAGCAGTGGACAGGTGAACACCGGGGAGCTGTTTTTT.

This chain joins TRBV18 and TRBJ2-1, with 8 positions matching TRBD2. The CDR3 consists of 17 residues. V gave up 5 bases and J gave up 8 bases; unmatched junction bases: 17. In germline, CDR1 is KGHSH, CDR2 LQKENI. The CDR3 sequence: CASSGQREHLRVDEQFF. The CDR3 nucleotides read TGTGCCAGCTCAGGGCAGCGGGAGCACCTAAGAGTGGATGAGCAGTTCTTC.

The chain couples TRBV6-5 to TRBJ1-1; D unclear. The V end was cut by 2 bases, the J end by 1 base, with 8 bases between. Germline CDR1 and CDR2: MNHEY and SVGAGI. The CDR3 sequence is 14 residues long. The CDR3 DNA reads TGTGCCAGCAGTTACAGGCAGCAGAACACTGAAGCTTTCTTT. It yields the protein CASSYRQQNTEAFF.

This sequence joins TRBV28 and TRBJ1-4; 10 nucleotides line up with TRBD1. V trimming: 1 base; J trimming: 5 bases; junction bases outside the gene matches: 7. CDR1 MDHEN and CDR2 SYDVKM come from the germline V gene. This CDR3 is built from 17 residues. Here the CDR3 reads CASSLLDRGVWNEKLFF. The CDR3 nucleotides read TGTGCCAGCAGTTTATTGGACAGGGGGGTTTGGAATGAAAAACTGTTTTTT.

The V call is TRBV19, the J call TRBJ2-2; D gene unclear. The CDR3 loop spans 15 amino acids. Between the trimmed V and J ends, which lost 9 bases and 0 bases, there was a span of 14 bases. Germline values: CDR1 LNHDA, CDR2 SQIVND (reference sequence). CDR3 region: CASRSGQANTGELFF. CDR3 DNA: TGTGCCAGCAGATCTGGGCAAGCGAACACCGGGGAGCTGTTTTTT. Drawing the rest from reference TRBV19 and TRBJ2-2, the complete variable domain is DGGITQSPKYLFRKEGQNVTLSCEQNLNHDAMYWYRQDPGQGLRLIYYSQIVNDFQKGDIAEGYSVSREKKESFPLTVTSAQKNPTAFYLCASRSGQANTGELFFGEGSRLTVL.

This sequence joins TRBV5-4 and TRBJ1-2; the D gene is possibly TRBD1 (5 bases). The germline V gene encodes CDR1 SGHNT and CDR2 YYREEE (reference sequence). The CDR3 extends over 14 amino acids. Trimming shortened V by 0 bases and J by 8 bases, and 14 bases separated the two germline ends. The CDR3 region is CASSLEAGLGGYTF. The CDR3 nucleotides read TGTGCCAGCAGCTTGGAGGCAGGGTTAGGGGGCTACACCTTC. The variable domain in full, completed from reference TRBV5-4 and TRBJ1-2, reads ETGVTQSPTHLIKTRGQQVTLRCSSQSGHNTVSWYQQALGQGPQFIFQYYREEENGRGNFPPRFSGLQFPNYSSELNVNALELDDSALYLCASSLEAGLGGYTFGSGTRLTVV.

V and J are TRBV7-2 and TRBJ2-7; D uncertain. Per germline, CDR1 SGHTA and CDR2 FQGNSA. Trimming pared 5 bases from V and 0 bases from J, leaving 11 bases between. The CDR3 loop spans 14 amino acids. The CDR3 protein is CASSKRRDSYEQYF. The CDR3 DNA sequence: TGTGCCAGCAGCAAGCGACGTGACTCCTACGAGCAGTACTTC. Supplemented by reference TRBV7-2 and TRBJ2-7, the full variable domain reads GAGVSQSPSNKVTEKGKDVELRCDPISGHTALYWYRQSLGQGLEFLIYFQGNSAPDKSGLPSDRFSAERTGGSVSTLTIQRTQQEDSAVYLCASSKRRDSYEQYFGPGTRLTVT.

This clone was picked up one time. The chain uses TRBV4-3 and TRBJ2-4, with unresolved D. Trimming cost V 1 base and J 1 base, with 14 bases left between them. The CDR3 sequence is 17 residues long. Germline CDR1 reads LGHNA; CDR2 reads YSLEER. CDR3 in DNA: TGCGCCAGCAGCCAAGTGGTGGGTTCGGCGGCCAAAAACATTCAGTACTTC. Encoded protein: CASSQVVGSAAKNIQYF.

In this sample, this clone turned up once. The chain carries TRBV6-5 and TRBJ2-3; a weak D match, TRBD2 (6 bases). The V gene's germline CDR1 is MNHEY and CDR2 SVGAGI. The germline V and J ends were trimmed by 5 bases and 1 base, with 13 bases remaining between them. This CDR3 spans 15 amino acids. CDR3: CASSRRGPGTDTQYF. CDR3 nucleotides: TGTGCCAGCAGTAGGAGGGGCCCAGGCACAGATACGCAGTATTTT.

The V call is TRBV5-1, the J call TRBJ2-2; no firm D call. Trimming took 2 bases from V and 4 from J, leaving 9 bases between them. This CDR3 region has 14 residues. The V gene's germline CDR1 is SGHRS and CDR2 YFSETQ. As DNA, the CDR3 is TGCGCCAGCAGCTTTGGGCAAATCACCGGGGAGCTGTTTTTT. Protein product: CASSFGQITGELFF.

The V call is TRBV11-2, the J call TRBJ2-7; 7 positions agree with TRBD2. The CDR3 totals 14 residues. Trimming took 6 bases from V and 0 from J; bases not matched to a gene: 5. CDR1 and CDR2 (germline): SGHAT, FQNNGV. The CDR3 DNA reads TGTGCCAGCAGAAGGGCGGGGGTCTCCTACGAGCAGTACTTC. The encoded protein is CASRRAGVSYEQYF.

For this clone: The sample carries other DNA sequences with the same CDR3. The CDR3 spells CASSLAETQYF. CDR3 sequence (DNA): TGCGCCAGCAGCTTAGCGGAGACCCAGTACTTC. The chain recombines TRBV5-1 with TRBJ2-5, with no clear D. Trimming shortened V by 2 bases and J by 5 bases, and 4 bases separated the two germline ends. Germline values: CDR1 SGHRS, CDR2 YFSETQ. This CDR3 comprises 11 residues.

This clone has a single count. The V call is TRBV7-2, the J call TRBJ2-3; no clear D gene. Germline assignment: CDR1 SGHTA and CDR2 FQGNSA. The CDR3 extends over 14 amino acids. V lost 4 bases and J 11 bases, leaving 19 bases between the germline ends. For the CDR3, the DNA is TGTGCCAGCAGCTGGCGTTTGGGCCTATCGCTGCAGTATTTT. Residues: CASSWRLGLSLQYF. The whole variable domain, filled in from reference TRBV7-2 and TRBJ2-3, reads GAGVSQSPSNKVTEKGKDVELRCDPISGHTALYWYRQSLGQGLEFLIYFQGNSAPDKSGLPSDRFSAERTGGSVSTLTIQRTQQEDSAVYLCASSWRLGLSLQYFGPGTRLTVL.

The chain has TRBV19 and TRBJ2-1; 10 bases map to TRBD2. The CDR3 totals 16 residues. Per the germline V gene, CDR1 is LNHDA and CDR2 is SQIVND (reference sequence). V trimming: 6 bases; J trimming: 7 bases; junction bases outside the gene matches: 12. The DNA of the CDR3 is TGTGCCAGTAGGGCTTGGGCTAGCGGGAGTTGGAATGAGCAGTTCTTC. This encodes CASRAWASGSWNEQFF.

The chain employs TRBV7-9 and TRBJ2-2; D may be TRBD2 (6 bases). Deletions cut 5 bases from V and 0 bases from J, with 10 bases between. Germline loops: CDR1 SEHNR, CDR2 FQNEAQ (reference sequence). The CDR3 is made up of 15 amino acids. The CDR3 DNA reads TGTGCCAGCAGCCCCGGGACTGCGAACACCGGGGAGCTGTTTTTT. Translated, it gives CASSPGTANTGELFF.

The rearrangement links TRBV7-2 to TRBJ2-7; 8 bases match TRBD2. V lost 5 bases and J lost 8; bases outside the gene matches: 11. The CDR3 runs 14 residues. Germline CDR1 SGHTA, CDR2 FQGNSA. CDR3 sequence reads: CASSLSGTSFQQYF. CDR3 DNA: TGTGCCAGCAGCCTTAGCGGGACTAGTTTCCAGCAGTACTTC.

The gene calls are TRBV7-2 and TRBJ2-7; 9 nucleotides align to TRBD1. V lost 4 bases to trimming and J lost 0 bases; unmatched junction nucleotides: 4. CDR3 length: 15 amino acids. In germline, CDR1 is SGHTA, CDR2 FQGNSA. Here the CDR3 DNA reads TGTGCCAGCAGCTACGGGACAGGGTTCTCCTACGAGCAGTACTTC. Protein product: CASSYGTGFSYEQYF.

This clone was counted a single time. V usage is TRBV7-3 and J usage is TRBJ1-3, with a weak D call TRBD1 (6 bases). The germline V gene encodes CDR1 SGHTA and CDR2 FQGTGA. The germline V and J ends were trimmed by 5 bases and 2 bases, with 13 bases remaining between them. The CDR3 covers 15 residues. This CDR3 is CASSLSGGPGNTIYF. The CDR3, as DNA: TGTGCCAGCAGCCTATCGGGGGGCCCTGGAAACACCATATATTTT. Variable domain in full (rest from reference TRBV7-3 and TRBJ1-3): GAGVSQTPSNKVTEKGKYVELRCDPISGHTALYWYRQSLGQGPEFLIYFQGTGAADDSGLPNDRFFAVRPEGSVSTLKIQRTERGDSAVYLCASSLSGGPGNTIYFGEGSWLTVV.

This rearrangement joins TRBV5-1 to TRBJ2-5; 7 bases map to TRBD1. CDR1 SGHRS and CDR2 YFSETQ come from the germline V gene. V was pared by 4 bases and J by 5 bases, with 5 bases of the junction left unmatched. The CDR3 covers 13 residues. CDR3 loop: CASSDRVSETQYF. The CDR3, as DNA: TGCGCCAGCAGCGACAGGGTTTCGGAGACCCAGTACTTC.

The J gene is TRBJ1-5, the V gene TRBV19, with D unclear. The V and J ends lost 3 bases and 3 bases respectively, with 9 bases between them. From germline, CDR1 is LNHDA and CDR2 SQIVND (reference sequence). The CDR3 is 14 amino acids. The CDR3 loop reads CASSIGQSNQPQHF. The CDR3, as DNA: TGTGCCAGTAGTATCGGCCAGTCCAATCAGCCCCAGCATTTT.

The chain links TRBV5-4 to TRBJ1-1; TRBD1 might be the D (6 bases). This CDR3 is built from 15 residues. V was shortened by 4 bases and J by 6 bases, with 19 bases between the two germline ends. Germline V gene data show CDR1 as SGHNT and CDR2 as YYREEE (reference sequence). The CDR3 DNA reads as TGTGCCAGCAGCCCGGGGGGGAACAGGGAGCCTGAAGCTTTCTTT. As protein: CASSPGGNREPEAFF.

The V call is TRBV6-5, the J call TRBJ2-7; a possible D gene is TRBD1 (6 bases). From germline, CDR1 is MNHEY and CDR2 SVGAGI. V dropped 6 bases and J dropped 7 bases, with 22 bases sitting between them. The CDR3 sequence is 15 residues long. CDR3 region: CASSNTGTRANEQYF. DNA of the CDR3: TGTGCCAGCAGCAATACCGGGACAAGGGCGAATGAGCAGTACTTC.